These 14 T cell receptor beta chains originate from one sample sequenced in a study of T cells in Graves' hyperthyroidism and ophthalmopathy. Regions amplified from RNA transcripts were the TCR beta CDR3 regions. TCR CDR3 regions were first amplified by RT-PCR with HTBI primers. TCRdb passed the multiplex PCR reads through MiXCR, listing each CDR3 protein once. The sample comprises some 620,000 distinct CDR3 sequences, roughly 16% of which are singletons, and 3.5% to 4% rests with the top ten. Source material: blood. All receptors come from a woman under 40 with Graves' hyperthyroidism.

The table lists this clonotype with many counts. The rearrangement uses TRBV28 and TRBJ2-1; TRBD1 might be the D (6 bases). Per germline, CDR1 MDHEN and CDR2 SYDVKM. The CDR3 is 11 residues long. The V gene lost 10 bases and the J gene lost 7 bases, with 11 bases spanning the gap. The CDR3 region is CATTGSNEQFF. CDR3 DNA: TGTGCCACCACAGGGAGTAATGAGCAGTTCTTC.

The chain employs TRBV5-7 and TRBJ1-5; D uncertain. TRBV5-7 carries the ORF label, with uncertain function. The CDR3 length is 15 residues. Between the trimmed V and J ends, which lost 0 bases and 7 bases, there was a span of 14 bases. The CDR3 DNA follows: TGTGCCAGCAGCTTGGAGGAGGGTGTTGAACAGCCCCAGCATTTT. It specifies CASSLEEGVEQPQHF.

The chain couples TRBV9 to TRBJ1-1; D ambiguous. V was cut by 0 bases and J by 5 bases, with 14 bases left in between. Germline V CDR1 and CDR2: SGDLS, YYNGEE. CDR3 length equals 15 residues. The CDR3 spells CASSVDEGGRTEAFF. Here the CDR3 DNA reads TGTGCCAGCAGCGTAGATGAGGGAGGGCGGACTGAAGCTTTCTTT.

The sample holds many counts of this clonotype. The V and J genes are TRBV11-2 and TRBJ2-2; D could derive from TRBD1 or TRBD2 (5 bases each). Germline V gene lookup returns CDR1 SGHAT and CDR2 FQNNGV. CDR3 length: 16 amino acids. Trimming shortened V by 5 bases and J by 7 bases, and 20 bases separated the two germline ends. CDR3 amino acids: CASSTFRRGRDGELFF. DNA of the CDR3: TGTGCCAGCAGCACATTTAGAAGGGGCCGGGACGGGGAGCTGTTTTTT. The full variable domain, with the rest looked up from reference TRBV11-2 and TRBJ2-2, is EAGVAQSPRYKIIEKRQSVAFWCNPISGHATLYWYQQILGQGPKLLIQFQNNGVVDDSQLPKDRFSAERLKGVDSTLKIQPAKLEDSAVYLCASSTFRRGRDGELFFGEGSRLTVL.

The rearrangement links TRBV4-1 to TRBJ2-1, with TRBD2 matching 10 bases. The CDR3 is 18 amino acids. CDR1 is MGHRA and CDR2 is YSYEKL in the germline V gene. Unmatched junction bases numbered 17, after V lost 4 bases and J lost 8 bases. DNA for the CDR3: TGCGCCAGCAGCCGCCTGTCGGGGGGAGCTAGCGGGAGTTATGAGCAGTTCTTC. Translation gives CASSRLSGGASGSYEQFF.

This clonotype has more than one count but fewer than ten. The chain recombines TRBV9 with TRBJ2-2, with 7 bases identical to TRBD2. CDR3 length equals 14 residues. Germline V gene lookup returns CDR1 SGDLS and CDR2 YYNGEE. Trimming cost V 1 base and J 7 bases; bases outside gene matches: 4. Here the CDR3 reads CASSVWRGSGELFF. The CDR3 DNA reads as TGTGCCAGCAGCGTATGGCGCGGGAGCGGGGAGCTGTTTTTT. The full variable domain, its missing parts supplied by reference TRBV9 and TRBJ2-2, is DSGVTQTPKHLITATGQRVTLRCSPRSGDLSVYWYQQSLDQGLQFLIQYYNGEERAKGNILERFSAQQFPDLHSELNLSSLELGDSALYFCASSVWRGSGELFFGEGSRLTVL.

This clonotype was found many times. The V gene is TRBV7-9, the J gene TRBJ1-1; unclear D gene. In germline, CDR1 is SEHNR, CDR2 FQNEAQ (reference sequence). This CDR3 is built from 13 residues. The V gene lost 5 bases and the J gene lost 5 bases, with 12 bases spanning the gap. The CDR3: CASSQEQYTEAFF. In nucleotides, the CDR3 is TGTGCCAGCAGCCAAGAGCAGTATACTGAAGCTTTCTTT.

On this clonotype: This may be a read error, as it is one base from a much larger clone. The chain combines TRBV12-3 or TRBV12-4 with TRBJ2-2; TRBD2 aligns across 7 bases. The CDR3 is 13 amino acids. V lost 5 bases, J lost 8 bases, and 5 bases stayed unmatched. In nucleotides, the CDR3 is TGTGCCAGCAGTGCCTACGGGAGGGGGGAGCTGTTTTTT. Protein: CASSAYGRGELFF.

This clonotype has ten or more counts. V gene TRBV24-1 combines with J gene TRBJ2-1; 9 positions agree with TRBD1. V shed 9 bases, J shed 3 bases, and the junction held 5 bases outside the gene matches. Germline V gene data show CDR1 as KGHDR and CDR2 as SFDVKD. The CDR3 is 14 residues long. CDR3 bases: TGTGCCACCCAAGGGACAGGGATCTACAATGAGCAGTTCTTC. It is translated as CATQGTGIYNEQFF.

This clonotype has just a few counts. The chain is built from TRBV6-1 and TRBJ1-3; TRBD1 is a possible D gene (5 bases). CDR3 size: 15 residues. V lost 5 bases and J lost 0, with 11 bases in between. Germline-derived CDR1 and CDR2 are MNHNS and SASEGT. The CDR3 loop is CASSWDRDSGNTIYF. CDR3 in DNA: TGTGCCAGCAGTTGGGACCGCGACTCTGGAAACACCATATATTTT.

This clonotype was found many times. This chain connects TRBV27 to TRBJ1-5, with TRBD1 identical over 7 bases. This CDR3 is 13 amino acids long. The ends lost 5 bases at V and 6 bases at J; junction bases unmatched: 4. Per germline, CDR1 MNHEY and CDR2 SMNVEV (reference sequence). The CDR3 nucleotides are TGTGCCAGCAGTCGGGACAGCCTTCAGCCCCAGCATTTT. Protein: CASSRDSLQPQHF.

The chain joins TRBV6-5 to TRBJ2-7; D unclear. The CDR3 has 13 amino acids. Germline V CDR1 and CDR2: MNHEY, SVGAGI. V was cut by 2 bases and J by 2 bases, with 7 bases left in between. The CDR3 DNA reads TGTGCCAGCAGTTACCCCGGCGCCTACGAGCAGTACTTC. Encoded protein: CASSYPGAYEQYF.

A single count supports this clonotype. This may stem from a read error, because a much larger clone lies one nucleotide away. This sequence joins TRBV11-2 and TRBJ2-1; D unresolved. The CDR3 is 15 residues long. Germline assignment: CDR1 SGHAT and CDR2 FQNNGV. The CDR3 DNA follows: TGTGCCAGCAGCTTAGGTTCACTCTATGGCAATGGGCAGTTCTTC. Translating gives CASSLGSLYGNGQFF.

V usage is TRBV27 and J usage is TRBJ2-1, with D perhaps matching TRBD1 (6 bases). CDR1 is MNHEY and CDR2 is SMNVEV in the germline V gene (reference sequence). This CDR3 spans 17 amino acids. The germline V and J ends were trimmed by 8 bases and 0 bases, with 20 bases remaining between them. For the CDR3, the DNA is TGTGCCAGCCGATCCCCCAGGGGTTTGGCCTCCTACAATGAGCAGTTCTTC. Translating it yields CASRSPRGLASYNEQFF.